This T cell receptor (beta chain) appears in the sequencing data of a study of cytomegalovirus exposure and HLA in healthy donors. Both 60 Vbeta primers and 13 Jbeta primers went into the PCR. Clones were read by immunoSEQ multiplex PCR, and TCRdb kept only the in-frame ones, dropping some. The repertoire has approximately 150,000 clones, 65% to 90% of them found once; the top ten carry about 2%. Germline lookup yields CDR1 WSHSY and CDR2 SAAADI. This CDR3 region has 12 residues. V lost 4 bases and J lost 4, with 7 bases in between. Sequenced material: PBMCs. This receptor was taken from a human donor in good health. The chain joins TRBV10-2 to TRBJ2-5; D is undetermined. The CDR3 is CASSVPGETQYF. CDR3 nucleotide sequence: TGCGCCAGCAGTGTACCGGGAGAGACCCAGTACTTC.